This T cell receptor (beta chain) was found in a study of T-cell memory formation after mild COVID-19. This CDR3 has 14 residues. The V gene's germline CDR1 is SGHRS and CDR2 YFSETQ. Trimming stripped 5 bases from V and 0 bases from J, with 12 bases between. In TCRdb, the 5' RACE reads were re-called with MiXCR into one record per CDR3 protein. The repertoire holds around 130,000 distinct CDR3 sequences, 14% seen once, with around 28% in the top ten. This clonotype was sampled from an adult woman who had mild COVID-19 (a few samples of this study predate the infection). Cell type and time point are not known. The chain recombines TRBV5-1 with TRBJ2-7; a possible D gene is TRBD1 (5 bases). The sequenced sample consisted of PBMCs or a T cell subset sorted from them (not recorded which). Written as DNA, the CDR3 is TGCGCCAGCAGGGCGACAGACATCTCCTACGAGCAGTACTTC. Amino acids: CASRATDISYEQYF.